This TCR beta chain was sequenced during a study of T cells in Graves' hyperthyroidism and ophthalmopathy. Trimming left V 5 bases short and J 9 bases short, with 8 bases between. The CDR3 consists of 12 residues. The V gene's germline CDR1 is MNHEY and CDR2 SVGAGI. Stable Graves' hyperthyroidism meant no ophthalmopathy progression within 18 months. The study left out patients who had uncontrolled infection, other autoimmune disease, pregnancy or lactation. The CDR3 regions of TCR beta were amplified from RNA transcripts. The HTBI primer set served for first-round RT-PCR of the TCR CDR3. Each CDR3 protein is one row after TCRdb ran MiXCR on the multiplex PCR reads. The data show a few hundred thousand distinct CDR3 sequences, about half seen once.

Sequencing input: peripheral blood or thyroid tissue (not recorded which). The rearrangement links TRBV6-5 to TRBJ2-6, with TRBD2 as a possible D gene (5 bases). The source of this sequence is a woman under 30 with Graves' hyperthyroidism. CDR3 amino acids: CASSARDNVLTF. DNA for the CDR3: TGTGCCAGCAGTGCCCGGGACAACGTCCTGACTTTC.